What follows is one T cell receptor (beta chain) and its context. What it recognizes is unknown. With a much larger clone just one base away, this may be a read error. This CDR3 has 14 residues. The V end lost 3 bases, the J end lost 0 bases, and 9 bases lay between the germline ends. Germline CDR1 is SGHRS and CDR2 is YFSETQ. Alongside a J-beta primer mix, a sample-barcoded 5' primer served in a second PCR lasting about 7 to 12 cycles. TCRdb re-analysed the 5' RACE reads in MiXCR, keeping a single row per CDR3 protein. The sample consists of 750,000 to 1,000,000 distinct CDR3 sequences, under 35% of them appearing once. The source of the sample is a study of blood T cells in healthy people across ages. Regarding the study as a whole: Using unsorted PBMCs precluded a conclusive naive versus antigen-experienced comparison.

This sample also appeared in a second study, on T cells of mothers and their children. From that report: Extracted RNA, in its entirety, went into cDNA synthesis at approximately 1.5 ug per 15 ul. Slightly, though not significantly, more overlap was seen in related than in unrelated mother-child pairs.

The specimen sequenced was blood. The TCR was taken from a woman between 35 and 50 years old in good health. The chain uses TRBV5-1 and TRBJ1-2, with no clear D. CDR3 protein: CASSSTETNYGYTF. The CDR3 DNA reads TGCGCCAGCAGCTCGACCGAGACTAACTATGGCTACACCTTC.